The 12 T cell receptor beta chains below come from one sample, sequenced in a study of control samples from healthy donors and cancer patients. Profiled with immunoSEQ multiplex PCR; TCRdb holds only in-frame clones, not every one. The sample has approximately 120,000 clones; around nine tenths are singletons. Input material: blood. The receptors were sampled from a human donor in good health. The donor label of this sample is uncertain.

The chain recombines TRBV5-1 with TRBJ1-1; D might be TRBD1 (5 bases). The germline CDR1 and CDR2 sequences are SGHRS and YFSETQ. V was cut by 4 bases and J by 1 base, with 14 bases left in between. CDR3 length: 15 residues. The DNA of the CDR3 is TGCGCCAGCAGCGAAGGACACCGAAAGAACACTGAAGCTTTCTTT. Translating gives CASSEGHRKNTEAFF.

The chain recombines TRBV2 with TRBJ2-5, with 8 bases lining up with TRBD1. Germline CDR1 reads SNHLY; CDR2 reads FYNNEI. There are 14 residues in the CDR3. Trimming at V came to 5 bases and at J to 4 bases, leaving 6 bases not matched to a gene. The CDR3 coding sequence is TGTGCCAGCAGTTATCCCGGGACAGGAGAGACCCAGTACTTC. Amino acids: CASSYPGTGETQYF.

This clone was found once. Lacking the conserved final phenylalanine or tryptophan, this CDR3 likely reflects a read error. The chain joins TRBV4-1 to TRBJ1-5; D remains ambiguous. Trimming removed 0 bases from V and 0 bases from J, with 9 bases in between. This CDR3 is built from 16 residues. Germline CDR1 MGHRA, CDR2 YSYEKL. For the CDR3, the DNA is TGCGCCAGCAGCCAAGATAGGGAGTATAGCAATCAGCCCCAGCATTCT. It is translated as CASSQDREYSNQPQHS.

The rearrangement uses TRBV5-4 and TRBJ1-1; perhaps TRBD1 as D (5 bases). V gave up 0 bases and J gave up 1 base, with 7 bases separating them. The CDR3 contains 14 residues. Germline CDR1 and CDR2: SGHNT and YYREEE (reference sequence). CDR3 protein: CASSLVGGNTEAFF. The CDR3, as DNA: TGTGCCAGCAGCTTGGTTGGGGGGAACACTGAAGCTTTCTTT.

The chain carries TRBV3-1 (or the pseudogene TRBV3-2) and TRBJ2-2; D is perhaps TRBD2 (6 bases). V gave up 1 base and J gave up 5 bases, with 8 bases separating them. The germline CDR1 and CDR2 sequences are LGHDT and YNNKEL (reference sequence). The CDR3 covers 14 residues. In nucleotides, the CDR3 is TGTGCCAGCAGCCAAGCGGGGGTAACCGGGGAGCTGTTTTTT. It specifies CASSQAGVTGELFF.

The rearrangement links TRBV28 to TRBJ2-7; 9 bases are shared with TRBD1. The ends lost 6 bases at V and 3 bases at J; junction bases unmatched: 12. Per germline, CDR1 MDHEN and CDR2 SYDVKM. CDR3 size: 16 residues. CDR3 bases: TGTGCCAGCAGATGGGACTCCGGGACAGGGAGCTACGAGCAGTACTTC. Its protein is CASRWDSGTGSYEQYF. Full variable domain (missing parts from reference TRBV28 and TRBJ2-7): DVKVTQSSRYLVKRTGEKVFLECVQDMDHENMFWYRQDPGLGLRLIYFSYDVKMKEKGDIPEGYSVSREKKERFSLILESASTNQTSMYLCASRWDSGTGSYEQYFGPGTRLTVT.

The genes are TRBV4-3 and TRBJ1-3; D might be TRBD1 (6 bases). V was shortened by 4 bases and J by 1 base, with 17 bases between the two germline ends. The CDR3 has 17 residues. The V gene's germline CDR1 is LGHNA and CDR2 YSLEER. This CDR3 reads CASSPGQHRVSGNTIYF. In nucleotides, the CDR3 is TGCGCCAGCAGCCCCGGACAGCATAGAGTGTCTGGAAACACCATATATTTT.

The chain is built from TRBV7-9 and TRBJ1-5; D is ambiguous. V was pared by 2 bases and J by 5 bases, with 4 bases between. The CDR3 has 12 amino acids. In germline, CDR1 is SEHNR, CDR2 FQNEAQ (reference sequence). As DNA, the CDR3 is TGTGCCAGCAGCTTAACCGATCAGCCCCAGCATTTT. Amino acids: CASSLTDQPQHF. The variable domain in full, completed from reference TRBV7-9 and TRBJ1-5, reads DTGVSQNPRHKITKRGQNVTFRCDPISEHNRLYWYRQTLGQGPEFLTYFQNEAQLEKSRLLSDRFSAERPKGSFSTLEIQRTEQGDSAMYLCASSLTDQPQHFGDGTRLSIL.

J is TRBJ2-3 and V is TRBV9; D is uncertain. V lost 0 bases and J lost 1, with 9 bases in between. Germline CDR1 SGDLS, CDR2 YYNGEE. The CDR3 has 15 residues. CDR3 in amino acids: CASSVALPGTDTQYF. DNA of the CDR3: TGTGCCAGCAGCGTAGCACTTCCAGGCACAGATACGCAGTATTTT. The complete variable domain, with remaining parts taken from reference TRBV9 and TRBJ2-3, reads DSGVTQTPKHLITATGQRVTLRCSPRSGDLSVYWYQQSLDQGLQFLIQYYNGEERAKGNILERFSAQQFPDLHSELNLSSLELGDSALYFCASSVALPGTDTQYFGPGTRLTVL.

This sequence joins TRBV5-1 and TRBJ2-2; 13 bases are a match to TRBD2. The CDR3 extends over 16 amino acids. The V and J ends lost 5 bases and 0 bases, in that order; junction bases with no gene match: 1. From germline, CDR1 is SGHRS and CDR2 YFSETQ. The CDR3 DNA sequence: TGCGCCAGCAGGACTAGCGGGGGGACGAACACCGGGGAGCTGTTTTTT. Translated: CASRTSGGTNTGELFF.

This chain links TRBV18 with TRBJ2-4, with D possibly being TRBD2 (5 bases). Trimming removed 0 bases at V and 10 bases at J, with 10 bases between. This CDR3 is built from 13 residues. CDR1 and CDR2 (germline): KGHSH, LQKENI. The CDR3 loop is CASSPPPPGIQYF. The CDR3 nucleotides are TGTGCCAGCTCACCACCTCCACCGGGGATTCAGTACTTC. Using reference TRBV18 and TRBJ2-4 for the parts outside the CDR3, the full variable domain is NAGVMQNPRHLVRRRGQEARLRCSPMKGHSHVYWYRQLPEEGLKFMVYLQKENIIDESGMPKERFSAEFPKEGPSILRIQQVVRGDSAAYFCASSPPPPGIQYFGAGTRLSVL.

The chain couples TRBV19 to TRBJ1-2; D gene unclear. Between the trimmed V and J ends, which lost 5 bases and 4 bases, there was a span of 14 bases. CDR1 and CDR2 from the germline V gene are LNHDA and SQIVND (reference sequence). This CDR3 contains 14 residues. CDR3 coding DNA: TGTGCCAGTAGTCGCGTCAGCCTGGGCTATGGCTACACCTTC. Translating gives CASSRVSLGYGYTF.